This T cell receptor (beta chain) is drawn from a study of T cell responses to AZD1222 COVID-19 vaccine. Sequencing was performed with immunoSEQ multiplex PCR; in TCRdb, only in-frame clones are kept and a portion is missing. In the table there are roughly 150,000 clones, roughly 91% of which are singletons. V gave up 1 base and J gave up 6 bases, with 11 bases separating them. Germline lookup yields CDR1 LGHNA and CDR2 YNFKEQ. This CDR3 has 14 amino acids. The table lists this clone with a count of one. Its specificity is not known. Study-wide findings and caveats: Along spike, vaccine-associated CD4 TCRs were found throughout, with dominance at 160-218 and 743-854.

Second doses at about 4 or about 12 weeks were pooled. The sequencing here drew on peripheral blood, taken 28 days after the second AZD1222 dose. The origin of this receptor is an adult who received the AZD1222 COVID-19 vaccine. This rearrangement joins TRBV4-2 to TRBJ2-3; no firm D call. The CDR3 reads CASSQAGPVDTQYF. CDR3 in DNA: TGTGCCAGCAGCCAAGCCGGACCCGTGGATACGCAGTATTTT.